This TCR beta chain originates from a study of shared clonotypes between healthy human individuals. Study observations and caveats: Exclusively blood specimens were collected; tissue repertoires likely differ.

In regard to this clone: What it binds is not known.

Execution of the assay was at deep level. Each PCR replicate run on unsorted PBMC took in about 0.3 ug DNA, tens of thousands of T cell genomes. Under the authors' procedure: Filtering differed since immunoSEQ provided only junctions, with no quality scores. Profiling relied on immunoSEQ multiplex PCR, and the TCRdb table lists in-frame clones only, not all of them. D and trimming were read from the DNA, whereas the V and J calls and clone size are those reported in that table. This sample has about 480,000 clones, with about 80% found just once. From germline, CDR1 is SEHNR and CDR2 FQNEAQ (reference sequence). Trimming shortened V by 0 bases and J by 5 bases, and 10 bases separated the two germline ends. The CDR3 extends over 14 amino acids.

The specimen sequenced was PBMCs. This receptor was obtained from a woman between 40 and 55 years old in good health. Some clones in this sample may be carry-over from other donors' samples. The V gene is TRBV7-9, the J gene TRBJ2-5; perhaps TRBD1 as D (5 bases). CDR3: CASSLASAGETQYF. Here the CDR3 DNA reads TGTGCCAGCAGCTTAGCGTCGGCAGGGGAGACCCAGTACTTC.